The 18 T cell receptor beta chains in this list originate from one sample, sequenced in a study of molecular identifiers for immune sequencing clone quantification. Each CDR3 protein is one row after TCRdb ran MiXCR on the PCR reads. In the table there are around 82,000 distinct CDR3 sequences, around a fifth of which are singletons. Sequenced: naive CD8+ T cells from blood, with Jurkat cell RNA spiked in. Documented subset: FACS-sorted CD8+CD4-CCR7+CD45RA+ naive T cells. Receptors were obtained from a human donor in good health. Some libraries in this study had Jurkat cell RNA spiked in.

Comment on this clonotype: A much bigger clone sits one base away, suggesting this may be a read error. This sequence joins TRBV27 and TRBJ2-7; D is perhaps TRBD1 or TRBD2 (5 bases each). The CDR3 has 14 residues. Per the germline V gene, CDR1 is MNHEY and CDR2 is SMNVEV (reference sequence). The ends were cut back, 2 bases at V and 9 bases at J, with 17 bases in the middle. CDR3 in amino acids: CASSLELLRGGQYF. CDR3 sequence (DNA): TGTGCCAGCAGTTTAGAACTTCTACGGGGCGGGCAGTACTTC.

This clonotype was detected many times. V is TRBV6-5 and J is TRBJ2-3; D is ambiguous. CDR1 and CDR2 (germline): MNHEY, SVGAGI. This CDR3 is built from 12 residues. With 5 bases removed from V and 6 bases from J, the gap between germline ends came to 9 bases. The CDR3 sequence is CASSNHGDTQYF. The CDR3 DNA sequence: TGTGCCAGCAGTAACCATGGGGATACGCAGTATTTT.

This clonotype came up a few times. The chain has TRBV7-9 and TRBJ2-1, with D uncertain. This CDR3 comprises 14 residues. Trimming removed 1 base at V and 5 bases at J, with 9 bases between. CDR1 is SEHNR and CDR2 is FQNEAQ in the germline V gene (reference sequence). Written as DNA, the CDR3 is TGTGCCAGCAGCTTAGTCTTATCGCACAATGAGCAGTTCTTC. This gives the protein CASSLVLSHNEQFF.

This clonotype occurred many times. The chain carries TRBV5-4 and TRBJ2-2; TRBD1 matches at 9 bases. The CDR3 spans 14 residues. V lost 7 bases, J lost 4 bases, and 5 bases stayed unmatched. Germline-derived CDR1 and CDR2 are SGHNT and YYREEE (reference sequence). The CDR3 nucleotides read TGTGCCAGCGGGACAGGGTTAGTCACCGGGGAGCTGTTTTTT. This sequence encodes CASGTGLVTGELFF.

Note on this clonotype: Here the CDR3 omits its conserved ending phenylalanine or tryptophan, so a read error is the likely source. The rearrangement uses TRBV19 and TRBJ1-5; the D gene is possibly TRBD1 (6 bases). The CDR3 consists of 15 residues. Germline V CDR1 and CDR2: LNHDA, SQIVND (reference sequence). Trimming shortened V by 1 base and J by 6 bases, and 13 bases separated the two germline ends. This CDR3 reads CASSIGSRGFQPQHL. In nucleotides, the CDR3 is TGTGCCAGTAGTATAGGTTCCAGGGGATTTCAGCCCCAGCATTTG.

This clonotype was seen at least ten times. The J gene is TRBJ2-1, the V gene TRBV7-3; 13 positions match TRBD2. Trimming at V came to 5 bases and at J to 1 base, leaving 5 bases not matched to a gene. The CDR3 has 17 residues. The germline CDR1 and CDR2 sequences are SGHTA and FQGTGA. CDR3 in DNA: TGTGCCAGCAGCCCCTCGGGACTAGCGGGGTCCTACAATGAGCAGTTCTTC. Translating it yields CASSPSGLAGSYNEQFF.

This clonotype was found many times. The chain recombines TRBV9 with TRBJ1-1; no firm D call. Germline values: CDR1 SGDLS, CDR2 YYNGEE. This CDR3 spans 13 amino acids. The germline V and J ends were trimmed by 0 bases and 5 bases, with 8 bases remaining between them. The CDR3: CASSVGSGTEAFF. In DNA, the CDR3 is TGTGCCAGCAGCGTAGGGTCGGGAACTGAAGCTTTCTTT.

This clonotype came up many times. CDR3 amino acids: CASSSAGAGANVLTF. CDR3 coding DNA: TGTGCCAGCAGCTCAGCAGGGGCTGGGGCCAACGTCCTGACTTTC. The V and J genes are TRBV9 and TRBJ2-6; a possible D gene is TRBD1 (6 bases). The CDR3 spans 15 residues. Trimming took off 4 bases at V and 2 bases at J, with 10 bases between the two ends. Germline V gene data show CDR1 as SGDLS and CDR2 as YYNGEE.

For this clonotype: This sequence may be a read error, since a much larger clone differs from it by one base. The genes are TRBV29-1 and TRBJ1-3; D call uncertain. Germline V CDR1 and CDR2: SQVTM, ANQGSEA. CDR3 length equals 15 residues. V lost 1 base, J lost 0 bases, and 10 bases lay in between. CDR3 amino acids: CSVEVRADSGNTIYF. The CDR3 DNA is TGCAGCGTTGAAGTGAGGGCAGACTCTGGAAACACCATATATTTT.

There are many counts of this clonotype. The rearrangement links TRBV6-1 to TRBJ2-2; no definite D call. Germline CDR1 and CDR2: MNHNS and SASEGT. The CDR3 is made up of 14 amino acids. V was shortened by 7 bases and J by 3 bases, with 12 bases between the two germline ends. The CDR3 spells CASTPETYTGELFF. CDR3 DNA: TGTGCCAGCACCCCAGAAACCTACACCGGGGAGCTGTTTTTT.

There are many counts of this clonotype. The chain employs TRBV28 and TRBJ2-7; D is undetermined. Per germline, CDR1 MDHEN and CDR2 SYDVKM. The CDR3 totals 13 residues. The V and J ends lost 6 bases and 2 bases respectively, with 11 bases between them. In DNA, the CDR3 is TGTGCCAGCAGGGGCCCTACCGCCTACGAGCAGTACTTC. Translation gives CASRGPTAYEQYF. Based on the CDR3 plus reference TRBV28 and TRBJ2-7, the full variable domain is DVKVTQSSRYLVKRTGEKVFLECVQDMDHENMFWYRQDPGLGLRLIYFSYDVKMKEKGDIPEGYSVSREKKERFSLILESASTNQTSMYLCASRGPTAYEQYFGPGTRLTVT.

This clonotype has at least ten counts. The V gene is TRBV4-1, the J gene TRBJ1-1, with TRBD1 matching 7 bases. Germline V gene lookup returns CDR1 MGHRA and CDR2 YSYEKL. The V and J ends lost 0 bases and 6 bases, in that order; junction bases with no gene match: 7. There are 15 residues in the CDR3. DNA of the CDR3: TGCGCCAGCAGCCAAGAACCAGGGGGGGGGCCTGAAGCTTTCTTT. This codes for CASSQEPGGGPEAFF.

There are many counts of this clonotype. The rearrangement uses TRBV5-1 and TRBJ2-7; 7 nucleotides agree with TRBD1. This CDR3 region has 13 residues. Germline CDR1 reads SGHRS; CDR2 reads YFSETQ. With 1 base clipped from V and 2 bases from J, the junction kept 0 bases outside the gene matches. The CDR3 spells CASSLTGAYEQYF. CDR3 sequence (DNA): TGCGCCAGCAGCTTGACAGGGGCCTACGAGCAGTACTTC.

This clonotype has a count of ten or more. The chain couples TRBV9 to TRBJ2-1, with 12 nucleotides matching TRBD1. V lost 4 bases, J lost 9 bases, and 11 bases stayed unmatched. Germline V lookup: CDR1 SGDLS, CDR2 YYNGEE. This CDR3 has 16 amino acids. Written as DNA, the CDR3 is TGTGCCAGCAGCACCACCGGGACAGGGGGCTTGGGTGAGCAGTTCTTC. Translated, it gives CASSTTGTGGLGEQFF.

A single count supports this clonotype. This chain links TRBV7-9 with TRBJ2-1, with a tentative D call TRBD1 (5 bases). This CDR3 has 15 amino acids. From germline, CDR1 is SEHNR and CDR2 FQNEAQ (reference sequence). With 5 bases removed from V and 9 bases from J, the gap between germline ends came to 20 bases. Written as DNA, the CDR3 is TGTGCCAGCAGCCAGGACACCACCAAAGACAGTGAGCAGTTCTTC. Protein: CASSQDTTKDSEQFF.

This clonotype was observed at least ten times. The gene calls are TRBV12-3 or TRBV12-4 and TRBJ2-5; perhaps TRBD2 as D (7 bases). The V and J ends lost 5 bases and 6 bases respectively, with 16 bases between them. The CDR3 runs to 14 residues. CDR3 in DNA: TGTGCCAGCAGTCCTTTCGGGGGGCTAAAGACCCAGTACTTC. This sequence encodes CASSPFGGLKTQYF.

The chain recombines TRBV14 with TRBJ1-4, with D possibly matching TRBD1 (5 bases). The V gene's germline CDR1 is SGHDN and CDR2 FVKESK. Trimming left V 4 bases short and J 5 bases short, with 14 bases between. The CDR3 loop spans 15 amino acids. This CDR3 reads CASSLGAAVNEKLFF. The CDR3, as DNA: TGTGCCAGCAGCCTTGGGGCAGCGGTAAATGAAAAACTGTTTTTT. The full variable domain, with the rest looked up from reference TRBV14 and TRBJ1-4, is EAGVTQFPSHSVIEKGQTVTLRCDPISGHDNLYWYRRVMGKEIKFLLHFVKESKQDESGMPNNRFLAERTGGTYSTLKVQPAELEDSGVYFCASSLGAAVNEKLFFGSGTQLSVL.

This clonotype was picked up one time. A single base separates this from a much larger clone, so it may be a read error. The chain recombines TRBV7-2 with TRBJ2-5; D gene ambiguous. The CDR3 contains 13 residues. Germline values: CDR1 SGHTA, CDR2 FQGNSA. The CDR3 DNA follows: TGTGCCAGCAGCTTCCGTGTGGGTGAGACCCGGTACTTC. Its protein product is CASSFRVGETRYF.